These T cell receptor beta chains were read from a single sample in a study of PD-1 blockade in classical Hodgkin lymphoma. Method: immunoSEQ multiplex PCR; TCRdb's copy keeps in-frame clones and lacks some. The sample has 130,000 to 150,000 clones; around four fifths are singletons. Specimen: peripheral blood mononuclear cells (PBMCs), collected before the second cycle of nivolumab. The receptors come from a human donor with classical Hodgkin lymphoma. Each CDR3 is given with its conserved first and last residue. The D gene is left open where the match is weak. The size field is filled for only some rows; it gives once, few, many or a size class.

CDR3 protein	CDR3 DNA	V gene	J gene	clone size	D gene
CASSPTGPLSYEQYF	TGTGCCAGCAGCCCGACAGGGCCCCTCTCCTACGAGCAGTACTTC	TRBV7-9	TRBJ2-7	-	TRBD1
CASSRDGDEQYF	TGTGCCAGCAGCCGCGACGGTGACGAGCAGTACTTC	TRBV6-6	TRBJ2-7	-	-
CAISEFRGQLEQFF	TGTGCCATCAGTGAGTTCAGAGGTCAGTTGGAGCAGTTCTTC	TRBV10-3	TRBJ2-1	-	-
CAWSSGNWETQYF	TGTGCCTGGAGTAGCGGGAACTGGGAGACCCAGTACTTC	TRBV30	TRBJ2-5	-	TRBD2
CASSPRGTVYGYTF	TGTGCCAGCAGCCCCAGGGGGACAGTCTATGGCTACACCTTC	TRBV9	TRBJ1-2	few	TRBD1
CASSSYRIQNTEAFF	TGTGCCAGCAGCTCCTACAGGATCCAAAACACTGAAGCTTTCTTT	TRBV7-9	TRBJ1-1	-	-
CASRDRGSYEQYF	TGTGCCAGCAGGGACCGAGGCTCCTACGAGCAGTACTTC	TRBV2	TRBJ2-7	-	-
CASRGTGVGYTF	TGTGCCAGCCGCGGGACAGGGGTAGGCTACACCTTC	TRBV25-1	TRBJ1-2	-	TRBD1
CASSLKEVGGANVLTF	TGTGCCAGCAGTTTGAAGGAGGTTGGTGGGGCCAACGTCCTGACTTTC	TRBV6-6	TRBJ2-6	-	-
CASSWPFQETQYF	TGTGCCAGCAGCTGGCCCTTTCAAGAGACCCAGTACTTC	TRBV5-4	TRBJ2-5	-	-
CASSPQGPYGYTF	TGTGCCAGCAGTCCTCAGGGGCCGTATGGCTACACCTTC	TRBV25-1	TRBJ1-2	-	-
CASSQGLAIYNEQFF	TGTGCCAGCAGTCAAGGACTAGCGATTTACAATGAGCAGTTCTTC	TRBV6-5	TRBJ2-1	-	TRBD2
CASIPTGSNEKLFF	TGTGCCAGCATCCCGACAGGGTCTAATGAAAAACTGTTTTTT	TRBV6-5	TRBJ1-4	few	TRBD1
CASSNRDSYNSPLHF	TGTGCCAGCAGTAACCGGGACTCCTATAATTCACCCCTCCACTTT	TRBV6-6	TRBJ1-6	-	-
CASSPQGAGDRKNIQYF	TGTGCCAGCTCACCACAGGGGGCAGGGGATCGCAAAAACATTCAGTACTTC	TRBV18	TRBJ2-4	-	TRBD1
CASSLNPGIPLYGYTF	TGTGCCAGCAGCTTAAACCCCGGTATCCCTCTTTATGGCTACACCTTC	TRBV7-3	TRBJ1-2	medium-sized	-
CAISEFAEHTDTQYF	TGTGCCATCAGTGAGTTTGCGGAGCACACAGATACGCAGTATTTT	TRBV10-3	TRBJ2-3	few	-